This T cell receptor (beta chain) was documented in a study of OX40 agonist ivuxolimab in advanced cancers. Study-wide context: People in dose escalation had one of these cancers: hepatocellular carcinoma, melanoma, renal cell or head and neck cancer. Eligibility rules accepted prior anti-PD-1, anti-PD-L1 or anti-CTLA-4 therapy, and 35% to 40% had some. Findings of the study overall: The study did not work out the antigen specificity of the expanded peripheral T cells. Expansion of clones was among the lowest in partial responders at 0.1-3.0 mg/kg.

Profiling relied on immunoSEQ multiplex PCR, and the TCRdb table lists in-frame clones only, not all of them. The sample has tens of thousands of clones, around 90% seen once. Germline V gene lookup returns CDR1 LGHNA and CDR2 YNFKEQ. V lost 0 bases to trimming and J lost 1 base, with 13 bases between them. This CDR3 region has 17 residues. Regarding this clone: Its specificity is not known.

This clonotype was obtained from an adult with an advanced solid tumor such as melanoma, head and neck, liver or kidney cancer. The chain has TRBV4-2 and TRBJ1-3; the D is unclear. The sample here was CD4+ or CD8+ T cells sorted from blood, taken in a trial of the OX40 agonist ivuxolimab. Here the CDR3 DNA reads TGTGCCAGCAGCCAAGATTGGCAGGAAATTTCTGGAAACACCATATATTTT. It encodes CASSQDWQEISGNTIYF.